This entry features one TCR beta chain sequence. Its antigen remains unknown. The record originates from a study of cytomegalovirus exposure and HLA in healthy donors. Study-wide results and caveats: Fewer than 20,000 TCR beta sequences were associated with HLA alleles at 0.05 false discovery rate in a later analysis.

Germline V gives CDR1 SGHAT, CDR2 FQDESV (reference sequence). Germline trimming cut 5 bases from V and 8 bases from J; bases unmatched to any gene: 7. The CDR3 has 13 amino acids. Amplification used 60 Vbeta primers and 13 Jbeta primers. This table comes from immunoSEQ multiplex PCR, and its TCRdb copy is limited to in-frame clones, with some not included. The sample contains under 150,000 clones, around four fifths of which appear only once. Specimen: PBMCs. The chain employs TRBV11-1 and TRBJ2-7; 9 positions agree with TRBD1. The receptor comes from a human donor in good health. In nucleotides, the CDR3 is TGTGCCAGCAGCACCCTGGACAGGGGCCAGCAGTACTTC. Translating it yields CASSTLDRGQQYF.